Below are 21 T cell receptor beta chains sequenced from a single sample in a study of blood T cell repertoires in COVID-19. This table comes from immunoSEQ multiplex PCR, and its TCRdb copy is limited to in-frame clones, with some not included. The sample records 300,000 to 350,000 clones, about nine tenths being singletons. Sequencing was carried out using peripheral blood. All receptors derive from a man in his late teens or twenties with active or convalescent COVID-19.

This clone was seen a single time. This chain links TRBV6-5 with TRBJ1-5, with TRBD1 identical over 7 bases. Germline-derived CDR1 and CDR2 are MNHEY and SVGAGI. V lost 7 bases, J lost 5 bases, and 5 bases stayed unmatched. The CDR3 runs to 13 residues. The CDR3 DNA reads as TGTGCCAGCACCGGGACAGAGTATCAGCCCCAGCATTTT. It is translated as CASTGTEYQPQHF.

The V call is TRBV6-5, the J call TRBJ2-3; the D gene is possibly TRBD1 (6 bases). From germline, CDR1 is MNHEY and CDR2 SVGAGI. With 2 bases removed from V and 0 bases from J, the gap between germline ends came to 9 bases. The CDR3 consists of 15 residues. CDR3 region: CASSYRGSSTDTQYF. The CDR3 bases are TGTGCCAGCAGTTACAGGGGGTCTAGCACAGATACGCAGTATTTT.

The chain employs TRBV24-1 and TRBJ2-2, with 12 bases fitting TRBD2. Trimming took 3 bases from V and 4 from J; bases not matched to a gene: 2. This CDR3 has 16 amino acids. Germline-derived CDR1 and CDR2 are KGHDR and SFDVKD. The CDR3 coding sequence is TGTGCCACCAGTGATGCACTAGCGGGGGGCACCGGGGAGCTGTTTTTT. It translates to CATSDALAGGTGELFF.

The chain couples TRBV28 to TRBJ1-4; unclear D gene. The CDR3 runs 13 residues. Trimming left V 8 bases short and J 3 bases short, with 10 bases between. Per germline, CDR1 MDHEN and CDR2 SYDVKM. The CDR3 sequence: CASDRGANEKLFF. The CDR3 DNA is TGTGCCAGCGACCGCGGTGCTAATGAAAAACTGTTTTTT.

The V and J genes are TRBV11-3 and TRBJ2-2, with 10 bases fitting TRBD1. There are 16 residues in the CDR3. V shed 1 base and J 2 bases; nucleotides not matched to a gene: 1. The germline V gene has CDR1 SGHNT and CDR2 YENEEA. The CDR3 nucleotides read TGTGCCAGCAGCTTAGGGGACAGGGGTAACACCGGGGAGCTGTTTTTT. Translating it yields CASSLGDRGNTGELFF.

This clone was counted many times. The CDR3 is CASSDSGHLPAFF. DNA for the CDR3: TGCGCCAGCAGTGATTCTGGACACCTACCGGCTTTCTTT. The genes are TRBV10-1 and TRBJ1-1; weak D call: TRBD1 (5 bases). Germline CDR1 is WNHNN and CDR2 is SYGVQD (reference sequence). The CDR3 totals 13 residues. Trimming removed 3 bases from V and 11 bases from J, with 16 bases in between.

V usage is TRBV6-5 and J usage is TRBJ2-7; 12 bases are shared with TRBD1. The CDR3 sequence is 15 residues long. Germline assignment: CDR1 MNHEY and CDR2 SVGAGI. V was pared by 2 bases and J by 6 bases, with 5 bases of the junction left unmatched. The CDR3 sequence: CASSYVGQGAGEQYF. CDR3 coding DNA: TGTGCCAGCAGTTACGTGGGACAGGGGGCTGGCGAGCAGTACTTC.

The J gene is TRBJ2-5, the V gene TRBV2; 8 bases match TRBD1. The junction had 4 bases not matched to a gene; V was cut back by 5 bases and J by 2 bases. Germline CDR1 and CDR2: SNHLY and FYNNEI. The CDR3 spans 14 residues. The CDR3 nucleotides read TGTGCCAGCAGTCCCCGGACAGGGCAAGAGACCCAGTACTTC. This encodes CASSPRTGQETQYF.

CDR3 sequence (DNA): TGTGCCAGCAGCTCTAGAGTAGCGGGAGAGGGAGATACGCAGTATTTT. Its protein product is CASSSRVAGEGDTQYF. The V and J genes are TRBV11-3 and TRBJ2-3, with 9 bases lining up with TRBD2. The CDR3 has 16 amino acids. Germline CDR1 and CDR2: SGHNT and YENEEA. V gave up 4 bases and J gave up 5 bases; unmatched junction bases: 10.

The chain carries TRBV5-4 and TRBJ2-3; 9 positions match TRBD2. V was clipped by 4 bases and J by 3 bases; unmatched bases: 6. Germline CDR1 and CDR2: SGHNT and YYREEE (reference sequence). This CDR3 is built from 15 residues. Written as DNA, the CDR3 is TGTGCCAGCAGCAAGACTAGCGGACGAACAGATACGCAGTATTTT. The encoded protein is CASSKTSGRTDTQYF.

The chain is built from TRBV4-3 and TRBJ2-2, with TRBD2 identical over 9 bases. The CDR3 length is 17 residues. Germline V gene sequence: CDR1 LGHNA, CDR2 YSLEER. With 0 bases clipped from V and 1 base from J, the junction kept 3 bases outside the gene matches. Here the CDR3 reads CASSQDFSGGNTGELFF. The CDR3 region has the DNA TGCGCCAGCAGCCAAGATTTTAGCGGGGGGAACACCGGGGAGCTGTTTTTT.

This chain connects TRBV6-4 to TRBJ2-7; 10 bases match TRBD2. Germline V gene data show CDR1 as MRHNA and CDR2 as SNTAGT. Trimming cost V 4 bases and J 5 bases; bases outside gene matches: 8. The CDR3 covers 15 residues. CDR3 nucleotide sequence: TGTGCCAGCAGTGTGTCTAGCGGGAGCTACCACGAGCAGTACTTC. The encoded protein is CASSVSSGSYHEQYF.

The V call is TRBV6-1, the J call TRBJ1-6; D not resolved. The CDR3 totals 16 residues. Trimming removed 1 base from V and 7 bases from J, with 14 bases in between. Germline CDR1 is MNHNS and CDR2 is SASEGT. The CDR3 region has the DNA TGTGCCAGCAGTGAAGTGCAGGCGAAGACGAATTCACCCCTCCACTTT. Amino acids: CASSEVQAKTNSPLHF.

In this sample, this clone turned up once. V is TRBV3-1 (or the pseudogene TRBV3-2) and J is TRBJ2-7, with 9 bases identical to TRBD1. There are 15 residues in the CDR3. The V and J ends lost 1 base and 0 bases, in that order; junction bases with no gene match: 1. Germline V gives CDR1 LGHDT, CDR2 YNNKEL (reference sequence). Written as DNA, the CDR3 is TGTGCCAGCAGCCAAGGGACAGGGGCCTCCTACGAGCAGTACTTC. It translates to CASSQGTGASYEQYF.

Worth noting for this clone: A read error may account for a junction end that differs from germline. The rearrangement joins TRBV28 to TRBJ1-2; 8 bases agree with TRBD1. The CDR3 length is 11 residues. Germline assignment: CDR1 MDHEN and CDR2 SYDVKM. Written as DNA, the CDR3 is TGTGCCAGCAGTTCTCCACCGGGACAGGAATTC. It specifies CASSSPPGQEF.

This chain links TRBV6-1 with TRBJ1-6; tentatively, D is TRBD1 (5 bases). Germline V gene data show CDR1 as MNHNS and CDR2 as SASEGT. CDR3 length equals 17 residues. Trimming removed 2 bases at V and 0 bases at J, with 11 bases between. The CDR3 here is CASSEQWGSSYNSPLHF. For the CDR3, the DNA is TGTGCCAGCAGTGAACAGTGGGGCAGCTCCTATAATTCACCCCTCCACTTT.

The CDR3 coding sequence is TGTGCCAGCAGGGGACAGGGAAGCTACGAGCAGTACTTC. Its translation is CASRGQGSYEQYF. V usage is TRBV12-3 or TRBV12-4 and J usage is TRBJ2-7; 9 bases align to TRBD1. The trim removed 6 bases at V and 3 bases at J, leaving 3 bases unmatched. The CDR3 length is 13 residues.

This chain connects TRBV5-6 to TRBJ2-5; D is undetermined. Germline values: CDR1 SGHDT, CDR2 YYEEEE. V was cut by 3 bases and J by 4 bases, with 10 bases left in between. This CDR3 spans 13 amino acids. CDR3 loop: CASSSLLRETQYF. The CDR3 nucleotides are TGTGCCAGCAGCTCTCTCCTCCGAGAGACCCAGTACTTC.

The V call is TRBV7-9, the J call TRBJ2-7; possible D gene TRBD1, 6 bases. This CDR3 region has 12 residues. The germline gives CDR1 SEHNR, CDR2 FQNEAQ (reference sequence). V was clipped by 7 bases and J by 3 bases, with 10 bases between them. CDR3 bases: TGTGCCAGCATGGGGGACAACTACGAGCAGTACTTC. Translated: CASMGDNYEQYF.

This rearrangement joins TRBV7-8 to TRBJ1-3; tentatively, D is TRBD1 (5 bases). Germline assignment: CDR1 SGHVS and CDR2 FQNEAQ. V lost 1 base to trimming and J lost 12 bases, with 19 bases between them. The CDR3 is 15 residues long. The CDR3 sequence: CASSLVTQGLGIIYF. CDR3 in DNA: TGTGCCAGCAGCTTAGTTACCCAGGGCCTAGGCATCATATATTTT.

The chain is built from TRBV6-5 and TRBJ1-5; 9 nucleotides match TRBD1. The length of the CDR3 is 13 residues. V dropped 4 bases and J dropped 6; count of bases not matched to a gene: 1. Germline CDR1 and CDR2: MNHEY and SVGAGI. The CDR3 protein is CASSSDRGQPQHF. CDR3 nucleotide sequence: TGTGCCAGCAGTTCGGACAGGGGTCAGCCCCAGCATTTT.